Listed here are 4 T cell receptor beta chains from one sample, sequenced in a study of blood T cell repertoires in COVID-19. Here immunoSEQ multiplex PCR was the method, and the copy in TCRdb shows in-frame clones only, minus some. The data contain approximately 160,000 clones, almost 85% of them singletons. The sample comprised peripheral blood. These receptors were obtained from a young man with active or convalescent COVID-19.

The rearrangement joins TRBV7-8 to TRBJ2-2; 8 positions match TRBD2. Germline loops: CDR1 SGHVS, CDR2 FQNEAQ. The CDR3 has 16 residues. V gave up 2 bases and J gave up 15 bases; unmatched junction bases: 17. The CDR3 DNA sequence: TGTGCCAGCAGCTTAAGTACCCTAGCGGGCCTGCGCCATATGTTTTTT. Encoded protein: CASSLSTLAGLRHMFF.

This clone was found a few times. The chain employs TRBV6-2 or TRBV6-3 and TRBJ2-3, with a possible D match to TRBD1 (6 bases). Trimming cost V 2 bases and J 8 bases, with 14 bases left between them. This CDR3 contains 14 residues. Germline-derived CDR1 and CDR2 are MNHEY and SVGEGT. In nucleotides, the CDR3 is TGTGCCAGCAGTTACCTGGGGACACGGGGTACGCAGTATTTT. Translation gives CASSYLGTRGTQYF.

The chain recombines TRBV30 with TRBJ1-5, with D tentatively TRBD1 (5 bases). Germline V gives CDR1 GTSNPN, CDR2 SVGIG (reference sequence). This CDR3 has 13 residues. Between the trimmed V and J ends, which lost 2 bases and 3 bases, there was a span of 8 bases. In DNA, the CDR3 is TGTGCCTGGAGTACAGGTGACAATCAGCCCCAGCATTTT. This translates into CAWSTGDNQPQHF.

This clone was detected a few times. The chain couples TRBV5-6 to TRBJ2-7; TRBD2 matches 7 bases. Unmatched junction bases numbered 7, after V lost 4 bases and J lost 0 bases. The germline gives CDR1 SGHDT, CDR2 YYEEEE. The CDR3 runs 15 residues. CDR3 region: CASSLLAQSSYEQYF. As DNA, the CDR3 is TGTGCCAGCAGCCTACTAGCGCAGAGCTCCTACGAGCAGTACTTC.